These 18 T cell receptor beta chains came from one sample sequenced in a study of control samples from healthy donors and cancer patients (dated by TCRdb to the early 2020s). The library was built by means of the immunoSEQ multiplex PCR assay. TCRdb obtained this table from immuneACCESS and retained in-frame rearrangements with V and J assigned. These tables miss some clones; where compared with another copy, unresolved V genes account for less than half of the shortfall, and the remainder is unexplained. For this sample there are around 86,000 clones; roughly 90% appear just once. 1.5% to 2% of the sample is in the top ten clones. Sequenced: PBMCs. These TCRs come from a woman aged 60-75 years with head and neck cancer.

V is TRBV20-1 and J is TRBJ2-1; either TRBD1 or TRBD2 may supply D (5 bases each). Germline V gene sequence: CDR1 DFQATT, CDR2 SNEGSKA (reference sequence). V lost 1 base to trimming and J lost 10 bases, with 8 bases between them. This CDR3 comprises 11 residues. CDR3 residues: CSARGDREQFF. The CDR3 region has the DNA TGCAGTGCTAGAGGGGACCGGGAGCAGTTCTTC.

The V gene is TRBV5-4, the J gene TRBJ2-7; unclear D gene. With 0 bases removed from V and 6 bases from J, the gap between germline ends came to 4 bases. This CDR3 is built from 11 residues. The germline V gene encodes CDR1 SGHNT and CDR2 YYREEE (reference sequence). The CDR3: CASSLGGEQYF. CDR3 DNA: TGTGCCAGCAGCTTGGGCGGCGAGCAGTACTTC.

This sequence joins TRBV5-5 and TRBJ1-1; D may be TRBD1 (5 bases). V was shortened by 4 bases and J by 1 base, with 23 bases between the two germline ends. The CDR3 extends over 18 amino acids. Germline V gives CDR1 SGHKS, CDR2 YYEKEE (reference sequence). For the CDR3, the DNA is TGTGCCAGCAGCCTAGGACCGGGAGGACGGGGGAAGAACACTGAAGCTTTCTTT. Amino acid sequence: CASSLGPGGRGKNTEAFF.

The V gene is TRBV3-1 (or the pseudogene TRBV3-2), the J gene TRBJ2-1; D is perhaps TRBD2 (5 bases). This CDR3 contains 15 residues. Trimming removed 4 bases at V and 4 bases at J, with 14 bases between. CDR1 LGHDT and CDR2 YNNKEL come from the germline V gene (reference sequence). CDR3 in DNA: TGTGCCAGCAGCCCGAGTAGCGTCGCTTACAATGAGCAGTTCTTC. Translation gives CASSPSSVAYNEQFF.

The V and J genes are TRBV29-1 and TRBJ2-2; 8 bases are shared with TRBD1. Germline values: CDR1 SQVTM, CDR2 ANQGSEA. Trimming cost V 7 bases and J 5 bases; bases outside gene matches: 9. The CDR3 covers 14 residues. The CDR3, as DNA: TGCAGCGCCCTGGACAGGGCCCAAACCGGGGAGCTGTTTTTT. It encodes CSALDRAQTGELFF.

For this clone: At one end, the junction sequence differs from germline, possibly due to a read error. In DNA form, the CDR3 reads TGTGCCAGCAGATTAGCGGGAGTCACTGGTGAGCAGTTCTTC. Its protein is CASRLAGVTGEQFF. The chain combines TRBV7-9 with TRBJ2-1; 9 positions agree with TRBD2. CDR3 size: 14 residues. Germline CDR1 SEHNR, CDR2 FQNEAQ (reference sequence).

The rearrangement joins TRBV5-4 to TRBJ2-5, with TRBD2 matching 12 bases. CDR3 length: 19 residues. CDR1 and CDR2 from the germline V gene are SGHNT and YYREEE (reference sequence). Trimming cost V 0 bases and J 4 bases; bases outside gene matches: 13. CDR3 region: CASSLGLGVASGRGETQYF. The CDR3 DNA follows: TGTGCCAGCAGCTTGGGATTGGGTGTTGCTAGCGGGAGGGGAGAGACCCAGTACTTC.

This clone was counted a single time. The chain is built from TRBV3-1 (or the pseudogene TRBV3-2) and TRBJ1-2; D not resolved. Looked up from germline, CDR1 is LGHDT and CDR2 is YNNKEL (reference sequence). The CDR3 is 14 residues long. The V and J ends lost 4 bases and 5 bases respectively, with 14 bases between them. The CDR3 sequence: CASSPRAWLYGYTF. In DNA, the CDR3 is TGTGCCAGCAGCCCCCGGGCTTGGCTGTATGGCTACACCTTC.

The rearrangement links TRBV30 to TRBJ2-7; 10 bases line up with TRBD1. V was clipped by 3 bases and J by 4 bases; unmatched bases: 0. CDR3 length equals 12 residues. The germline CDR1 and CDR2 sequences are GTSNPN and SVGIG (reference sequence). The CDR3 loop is CAWRDRGYEQYF. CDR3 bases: TGTGCCTGGAGGGACAGGGGGTACGAGCAGTACTTC.

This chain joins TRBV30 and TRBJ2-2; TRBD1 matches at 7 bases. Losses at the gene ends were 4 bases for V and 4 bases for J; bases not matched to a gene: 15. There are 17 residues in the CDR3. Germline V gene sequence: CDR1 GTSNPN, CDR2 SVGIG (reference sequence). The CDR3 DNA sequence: TGTGCCTGGAAGATCAGGGGAAGGGGACAGTTCACCGGGGAGCTGTTTTTT. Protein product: CAWKIRGRGQFTGELFF.

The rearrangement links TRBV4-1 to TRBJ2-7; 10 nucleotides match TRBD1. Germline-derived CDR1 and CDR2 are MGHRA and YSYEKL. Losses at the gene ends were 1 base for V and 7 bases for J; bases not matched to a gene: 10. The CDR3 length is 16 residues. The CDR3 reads CASSQVWGQGRGEQYF. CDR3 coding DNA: TGCGCCAGCAGCCAAGTCTGGGGACAGGGGAGAGGTGAGCAGTACTTC.

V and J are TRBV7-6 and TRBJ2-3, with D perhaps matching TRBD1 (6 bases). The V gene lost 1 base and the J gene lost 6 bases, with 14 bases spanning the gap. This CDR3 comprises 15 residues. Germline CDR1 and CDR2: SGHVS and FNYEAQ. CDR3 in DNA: TGTGCCAGCAGCTTAGTTCAAGGGGGTCGTGATACGCAGTATTTT. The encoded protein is CASSLVQGGRDTQYF.

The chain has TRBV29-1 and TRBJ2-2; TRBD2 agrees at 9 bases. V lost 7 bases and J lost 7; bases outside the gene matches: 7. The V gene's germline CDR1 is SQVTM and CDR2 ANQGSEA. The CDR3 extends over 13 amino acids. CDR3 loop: CSGSKREVGELFF. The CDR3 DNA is TGCAGCGGATCAAAGCGGGAGGTCGGGGAGCTGTTTTTT.

The CDR3 protein is CASSEGYSADTQYF. For the CDR3, the DNA is TGTGCCAGCAGTGAAGGATATAGCGCCGATACGCAGTATTTT. The rearrangement links TRBV6-1 to TRBJ2-3; D may be TRBD2 (5 bases). Trimming removed 1 base at V and 6 bases at J, with 11 bases between. The CDR3 spans 14 residues. Looked up from germline, CDR1 is MNHNS and CDR2 is SASEGT.

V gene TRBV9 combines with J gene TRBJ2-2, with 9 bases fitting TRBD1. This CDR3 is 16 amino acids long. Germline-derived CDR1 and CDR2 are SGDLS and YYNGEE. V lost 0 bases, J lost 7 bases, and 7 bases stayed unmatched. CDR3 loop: CASSVVGTGYIGELFF. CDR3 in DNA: TGTGCCAGCAGCGTAGTCGGGACAGGGTATATCGGGGAGCTGTTTTTT.

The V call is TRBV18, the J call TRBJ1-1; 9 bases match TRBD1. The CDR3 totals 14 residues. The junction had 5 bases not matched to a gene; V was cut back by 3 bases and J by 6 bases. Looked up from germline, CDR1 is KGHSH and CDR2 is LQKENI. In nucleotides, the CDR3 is TGTGCCAGCTCACCCCGGGACAGGGCCCCTGAAGCTTTCTTT. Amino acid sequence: CASSPRDRAPEAFF.

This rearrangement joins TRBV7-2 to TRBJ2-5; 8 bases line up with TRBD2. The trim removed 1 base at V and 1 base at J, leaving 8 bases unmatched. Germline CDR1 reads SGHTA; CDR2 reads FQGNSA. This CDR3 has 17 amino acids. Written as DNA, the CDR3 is TGTGCCAGCAGCTTAGGCCCGGCACTAGCGGCCCAAGAGACCCAGTACTTC. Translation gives CASSLGPALAAQETQYF. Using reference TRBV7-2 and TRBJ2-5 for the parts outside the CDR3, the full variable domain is GAGVSQSPSNKVTEKGKDVELRCDPISGHTALYWYRQSLGQGLEFLIYFQGNSAPDKSGLPSDRFSAERTGGSVSTLTIQRTQQEDSAVYLCASSLGPALAAQETQYFGPGTRLLVL.

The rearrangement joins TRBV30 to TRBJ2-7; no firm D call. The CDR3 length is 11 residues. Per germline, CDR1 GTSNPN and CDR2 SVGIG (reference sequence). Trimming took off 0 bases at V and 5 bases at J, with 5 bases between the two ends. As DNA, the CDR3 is TGTGCCTGGAGTGTCGGTAACGAGCAGTACTTC. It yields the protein CAWSVGNEQYF.